Shown below are 13 T cell receptor beta chains from a single sample sequenced in a study of blood T cell repertoires in COVID-19. This table comes from immunoSEQ multiplex PCR, and its TCRdb copy is limited to in-frame clones, with some not included. The sample carries roughly 220,000 clones, about 85% recorded once. The sequencing input was peripheral blood. These receptors originate from a man aged 25-40 years with active or convalescent COVID-19.

This sequence joins TRBV5-1 and TRBJ2-3, with D possibly being TRBD2 (6 bases). Trimming shortened V by 1 base and J by 0 bases, and 9 bases separated the two germline ends. Looked up from germline, CDR1 is SGHRS and CDR2 is YFSETQ. The CDR3 is made up of 15 amino acids. The CDR3 protein is CASSLHGGSTDTQYF. The CDR3 nucleotides are TGCGCCAGCAGCTTGCACGGGGGTAGCACAGATACGCAGTATTTT.

The chain has TRBV7-9 and TRBJ2-1; possible D gene TRBD2, 6 bases. The V gene lost 1 base and the J gene lost 8 bases, with 15 bases spanning the gap. CDR3 size: 15 residues. CDR1 and CDR2 (germline): SEHNR, FQNEAQ (reference sequence). In DNA, the CDR3 is TGTGCCAGCAGCTTAGACGGGAGTAGAGTGGATGAGCAGTTCTTC. Translated, it gives CASSLDGSRVDEQFF.

V and J are TRBV7-2 and TRBJ2-7, with 8 bases aligning to TRBD2. V dropped 5 bases and J dropped 4; count of bases not matched to a gene: 10. The CDR3 is made up of 15 amino acids. Germline V gene data show CDR1 as SGHTA and CDR2 as FQGNSA. CDR3 amino acids: CASSPVPGGPYEQYF. The CDR3 nucleotides read TGTGCCAGCAGCCCCGTCCCGGGGGGGCCATACGAGCAGTACTTC.

The chain uses TRBV9 and TRBJ2-5; 8 bases line up with TRBD2. CDR3 size: 16 residues. The V gene's germline CDR1 is SGDLS and CDR2 YYNGEE. V trimming: 4 bases; J trimming: 1 base; junction bases outside the gene matches: 9. CDR3 coding DNA: TGTGCCAGCAGCCCACCGGGGGGGGGCGTCCAAGAGACCCAGTACTTC. This encodes CASSPPGGGVQETQYF.

The rearrangement links TRBV7-9 to TRBJ1-2; TRBD1 matches at 7 bases. Germline V lookup: CDR1 SEHNR, CDR2 FQNEAQ (reference sequence). The CDR3 has 14 residues. V lost 8 bases and J lost 0; bases outside the gene matches: 6. CDR3 amino acids: CASVRQGTNYGYTF. The CDR3 coding sequence is TGTGCCAGCGTACGACAGGGAACTAACTATGGCTACACCTTC.

This chain joins TRBV7-8 and TRBJ1-2, with 8 bases lining up with TRBD1. The CDR3 is made up of 15 amino acids. V trimming: 5 bases; J trimming: 2 bases; junction bases outside the gene matches: 7. Germline V gene sequence: CDR1 SGHVS, CDR2 FQNEAQ. Here the CDR3 reads CASSIDRGNNYGYTF. The CDR3 DNA reads as TGTGCCAGCAGCATCGACAGGGGTAACAACTATGGCTACACCTTC.

The chain uses TRBV30 and TRBJ2-2; 7 bases are shared with TRBD2. The germline V gene encodes CDR1 GTSNPN and CDR2 SVGIG (reference sequence). This CDR3 comprises 11 residues. CDR3 sequence: CARERTGELFF. CDR3 DNA sequence: TGTGCGCGGGAGAGAACCGGGGAGCTGTTTTTT.

This chain links TRBV2 with TRBJ2-3; D gene ambiguous. V lost 6 bases, J lost 3 bases, and 10 bases lay in between. In germline, CDR1 is SNHLY, CDR2 FYNNEI. The CDR3 runs 13 residues. The CDR3 spells CASSKDWTDTQYF. In DNA form, the CDR3 reads TGTGCCAGCAGCAAAGACTGGACAGATACGCAGTATTTT.

The DNA of the CDR3 is TGTGCCGTGCGGGACAGGGCCGTCTCACCCCTCCACTTT. This encodes CAVRDRAVSPLHF. The chain couples TRBV15 to TRBJ1-6, with 9 bases matching TRBD1. The CDR3 runs 13 residues. Trimming cost V 11 bases and J 10 bases; bases outside gene matches: 9. Per the germline V gene, CDR1 is LNHNV and CDR2 is YYDKDF (reference sequence).

The gene calls are TRBV4-2 and TRBJ1-1; TRBD1 agrees at 8 bases. Germline V gene sequence: CDR1 LGHNA, CDR2 YNFKEQ. This CDR3 is built from 15 residues. The ends lost 9 bases at V and 1 base at J; junction bases unmatched: 10. DNA for the CDR3: TGTGCCAGTCGGGAGCCCGACAGGGGGAACACTGAAGCTTTCTTT. It codes for CASREPDRGNTEAFF.

The J gene is TRBJ1-1, the V gene TRBV7-2; D call uncertain. Trimming cost V 8 bases and J 4 bases, with 14 bases left between them. Germline V gene sequence: CDR1 SGHTA, CDR2 FQGNSA. This CDR3 is built from 13 residues. Written as DNA, the CDR3 is TGTGCCAGCGGGATCGGGGTGGGCACTGAAGCTTTCTTT. It specifies CASGIGVGTEAFF.

This chain connects TRBV6-2 or TRBV6-3 to TRBJ1-1; D is unclear. Germline CDR1 and CDR2: MNHEY and SVGEGT. The CDR3 spans 13 residues. V dropped 6 bases and J dropped 0 bases, with 8 bases sitting between them. CDR3 bases: TGTGCCAGCAGGTACAGCTTGAACACTGAAGCTTTCTTT. This sequence encodes CASRYSLNTEAFF.

This clone has more than one count but fewer than ten. The chain links TRBV15 to TRBJ1-1, with 11 bases aligning to TRBD1. Germline CDR1 reads LNHNV; CDR2 reads YYDKDF (reference sequence). Germline trimming cut 3 bases from V and 4 bases from J; bases unmatched to any gene: 4. The CDR3 runs to 15 residues. The CDR3 region is CATSSGTGGRTEAFF. CDR3 bases: TGTGCCACCAGCAGCGGGACAGGGGGTCGCACTGAAGCTTTCTTT.